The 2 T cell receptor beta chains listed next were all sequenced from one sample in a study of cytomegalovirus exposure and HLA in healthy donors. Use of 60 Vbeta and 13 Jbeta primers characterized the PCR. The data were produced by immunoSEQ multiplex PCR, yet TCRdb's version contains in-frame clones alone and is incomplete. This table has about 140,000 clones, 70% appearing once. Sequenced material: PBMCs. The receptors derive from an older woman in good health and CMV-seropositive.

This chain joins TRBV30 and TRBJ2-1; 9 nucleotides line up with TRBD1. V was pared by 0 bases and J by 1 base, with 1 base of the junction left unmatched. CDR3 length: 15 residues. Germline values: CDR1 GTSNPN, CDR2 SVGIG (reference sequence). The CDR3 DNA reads TGTGCCTGGAGTGTGGGGACAGGGTCCTACAATGAGCAGTTCTTC. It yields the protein CAWSVGTGSYNEQFF.

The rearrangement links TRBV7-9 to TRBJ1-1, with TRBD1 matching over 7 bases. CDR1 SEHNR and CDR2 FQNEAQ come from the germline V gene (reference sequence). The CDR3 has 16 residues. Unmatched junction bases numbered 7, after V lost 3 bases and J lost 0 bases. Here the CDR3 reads CASSFLTGQMNTEAFF. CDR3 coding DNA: TGTGCCAGCAGCTTCCTGACAGGGCAAATGAACACTGAAGCTTTCTTT.